These T cell receptor beta chains were read from a single sample in a study of blood T cell repertoires in COVID-19. Some clones are missing from TCRdb's copy, which holds only in-frame ones; the method was immunoSEQ multiplex PCR. Among 170,000 or so clones listed, approximately 83% were seen once. The sequencing sample was made of peripheral blood. All receptors come from a woman aged 40 to 50 with COVID-19, enrolled during active disease. CDR3s include the opening cysteine and the closing phenylalanine or tryptophan. A D gene is named only where the DNA matches it firmly. Rows give clone size only sometimes, using once, few, many, or a class for an expanded clone.

j_gene: TRBJ2-5
d_gene: TRBD1
abundance: once
len: 17
v_gene: TRBV18
CDR3aa: CASSPLRQGARQETQYF
CDR3nt: TGTGCCAGCTCACCTCTTAGACAGGGGGCCAGGCAAGAGACCCAGTACTTC

j_gene: TRBJ1-2
d_gene: -
abundance: -
len: 11
v_gene: TRBV28
CDR3aa: CAIRQNYGYTF
CDR3nt: TGTGCCATCAGACAGAACTATGGCTACACCTTC

j_gene: TRBJ1-5
d_gene: -
abundance: -
len: 13
v_gene: TRBV6-4
CDR3aa: CASSGRANQPQHF
CDR3nt: TGTGCCAGCAGTGGCAGGGCGAATCAGCCCCAGCATTTT

j_gene: TRBJ2-2
d_gene: -
abundance: -
len: 14
v_gene: TRBV6-1
CDR3aa: CASSELTGTGELFF
CDR3nt: TGTGCCAGCAGTGAATTAACAGGGACCGGGGAGCTGTTTTTT

j_gene: TRBJ1-2
d_gene: TRBD1
abundance: -
len: 12
v_gene: TRBV19
CDR3aa: CASRTGKYGYTF
CDR3nt: TGTGCCAGTAGGACAGGGAAGTATGGCTACACCTTC

j_gene: TRBJ2-6
d_gene: -
abundance: once
len: 18
v_gene: TRBV18
CDR3aa: CASSPTTGVDSGANVLTF
CDR3nt: TGTGCCAGCTCACCAACGACCGGGGTCGACTCTGGGGCCAACGTCCTGACTTTC

j_gene: TRBJ2-2
d_gene: TRBD1
abundance: many
len: 15
v_gene: TRBV6-5
CDR3aa: CASFTGGAGTGELFF
CDR3nt: TGTGCCAGCTTCACAGGGGGCGCGGGCACCGGGGAGCTGTTTTTT

j_gene: TRBJ1-1
d_gene: -
abundance: -
len: 14
v_gene: TRBV5-1
CDR3aa: CASSLGQPNTEAFF
CDR3nt: TGCGCCAGCAGCTTGGGACAGCCGAACACTGAAGCTTTCTTT

j_gene: TRBJ2-1
d_gene: -
abundance: -
len: 12
v_gene: TRBV11-2
CDR3aa: CASSLGAGQQFF
CDR3nt: TGTGCCAGCAGCTTAGGGGCGGGGCAGCAGTTCTTC

j_gene: TRBJ1-1
d_gene: TRBD1
abundance: -
len: 16
v_gene: TRBV5-1
CDR3aa: CASRLSQGVGNTEAFF
CDR3nt: TGCGCCAGCAGGCTATCCCAGGGGGTCGGGAACACTGAAGCTTTCTTT

j_gene: TRBJ1-2
d_gene: TRBD1
abundance: -
len: 19
v_gene: TRBV9
CDR3aa: CASSPLSSSGTGGLHGYTF
CDR3nt: TGTGCCAGCAGCCCTCTATCCTCGTCAGGGACAGGGGGCTTGCATGGCTACACCTTC

j_gene: TRBJ2-1
d_gene: TRBD2
abundance: -
len: 13
v_gene: TRBV5-1
CDR3aa: CASQGTSGTEQFF
CDR3nt: TGCGCCAGCCAAGGGACTAGCGGGACCGAGCAGTTCTTC

j_gene: TRBJ2-2
d_gene: TRBD2
abundance: -
len: 18
v_gene: TRBV5-1
CDR3aa: CASSSSTSGGPNTGELFF
CDR3nt: TGCGCCAGCAGCTCTTCGACTAGCGGGGGGCCGAACACCGGGGAGCTGTTTTTT

j_gene: TRBJ2-1
d_gene: -
abundance: -
len: 12
v_gene: TRBV4-1
CDR3aa: CASSHVLDEQFF
CDR3nt: TGCGCCAGCAGCCATGTCCTCGATGAGCAGTTCTTC

j_gene: TRBJ2-1
d_gene: TRBD1
abundance: -
len: 12
v_gene: TRBV29-1
CDR3aa: CSPQGASNEQFF
CDR3nt: TGCAGCCCCCAGGGGGCGTCAAATGAGCAGTTCTTC

j_gene: TRBJ2-7
d_gene: -
abundance: -
len: 16
v_gene: TRBV7-9
CDR3aa: CASSSPLTEVWVEQYF
CDR3nt: TGTGCCAGCAGCTCCCCCCTCACGGAGGTTTGGGTCGAGCAGTACTTC

j_gene: TRBJ1-5
d_gene: TRBD1
abundance: -
len: 17
v_gene: TRBV7-9
CDR3aa: CASSLGGGKGGNQPQHF
CDR3nt: TGTGCCAGCAGCTTAGGAGGGGGCAAAGGGGGCAATCAGCCCCAGCATTTT

j_gene: TRBJ1-5
d_gene: TRBD1
abundance: -
len: 16
v_gene: TRBV6-4
CDR3aa: CASSDSGAGGGQPQHF
CDR3nt: TGTGCCAGCAGTGACTCAGGGGCAGGGGGCGGCCAGCCCCAGCATTTT

j_gene: TRBJ1-6
d_gene: -
abundance: -
len: 14
v_gene: TRBV6-1
CDR3aa: CASSEANRRTPLHF
CDR3nt: TGTGCCAGCAGTGAAGCAAACCGGAGGACACCCCTCCACTTT

j_gene: TRBJ1-5
d_gene: TRBD1
abundance: -
len: 15
v_gene: TRBV5-1
CDR3aa: CASSPGTGGNQPQHF
CDR3nt: TGCGCCAGCAGCCCCGGGACAGGGGGGAATCAGCCCCAGCATTTT

j_gene: TRBJ2-5
d_gene: -
abundance: -
len: 16
v_gene: TRBV18
CDR3aa: CASSPIPAGSKGTQYF
CDR3nt: TGTGCCAGCTCACCAATCCCGGCGGGGTCTAAGGGGACCCAGTACTTC

j_gene: TRBJ1-5
d_gene: -
abundance: few
len: 14
v_gene: TRBV5-1
CDR3aa: CASSLVRQEQPQHF
CDR3nt: TGCGCCAGCAGCTTGGTTCGACAGGAGCAGCCCCAGCATTTT